These T cell receptor beta chains were read from a single sample in a study of T cells in Graves' hyperthyroidism and ophthalmopathy. TCRdb analysed the multiplex PCR reads with MiXCR anew, one entry per CDR3 protein. In the table there are hundreds of thousands of distinct CDR3 sequences, roughly 20% of which are singletons. The sequenced sample consisted of blood. Receptors originate from a man younger than 40 with Graves' ophthalmopathy. Each CDR3 is given with its conserved first and last residue. The D gene is left open where the match is weak. The size entry is marked missing in some rows and otherwise reads once, few, many or a size class.

J gene: TRBJ1-4; V gene: TRBV28; clone size: .; D gene: .; CDR3 DNA: TGTGCCAGCAGGGGGGACCCAGGTGAAAAACTGTTTTTT; CDR3 protein: CASRGDPGEKLFF
J gene: TRBJ1-3; V gene: TRBV12-3/TRBV12-4; clone size: .; D gene: .; CDR3 DNA: TGTGCCAGCACCAGGGACGGGTCTTTCCCTGGAAACACCATATATTTT; CDR3 protein: CASTRDGSFPGNTIYF
J gene: TRBJ2-5; V gene: TRBV5-4; clone size: .; D gene: .; CDR3 DNA: TGTGCCAGCAGCTTGGGCGTGGAGGGCCGGCAAGAGACCCAGTACTTC; CDR3 protein: CASSLGVEGRQETQYF
J gene: TRBJ2-3; V gene: TRBV30; clone size: many; D gene: TRBD2; CDR3 DNA: TGTGCCTGGGGGAGACTAGCGGGAGGGCCAGATACGCAGTATTTT; CDR3 protein: CAWGRLAGGPDTQYF
J gene: TRBJ1-3; V gene: TRBV28; clone size: few; D gene: TRBD1; CDR3 DNA: TGTGCCAGCAGTTTGACAGGGTGGAACACCATATATTTT; CDR3 protein: CASSLTGWNTIYF
J gene: TRBJ1-2; V gene: TRBV20-1; clone size: .; D gene: .; CDR3 DNA: TGCAGTGCCGACGAAGGTGGCTACACCTTC; CDR3 protein: CSADEGGYTF
J gene: TRBJ1-3; V gene: TRBV4-1; clone size: few; D gene: TRBD1; CDR3 DNA: TGCGCCAGCAGCCGCGGGACAGGACCGTCTGGAAACACCATATATTTT; CDR3 protein: CASSRGTGPSGNTIYF
J gene: TRBJ2-7; V gene: TRBV12-3/TRBV12-4; clone size: many; D gene: TRBD2; CDR3 DNA: TGTGCCAGCATGTTCGGGGGGGCGCAGGACGAGCAGTACTTC; CDR3 protein: CASMFGGAQDEQYF
J gene: TRBJ2-3; V gene: TRBV12-3/TRBV12-4; clone size: few; D gene: TRBD2; CDR3 DNA: TGTGCCTGCACTAGCGGGGGCCTCACAGATACGCAGTATTTT; CDR3 protein: CACTSGGLTDTQYF
J gene: TRBJ1-4; V gene: TRBV27; clone size: few; D gene: .; CDR3 DNA: TGTGCCAGCAGTTTCAAGGGGGTCGGCGAAAAACTGTTTTTT; CDR3 protein: CASSFKGVGEKLFF
J gene: TRBJ2-7; V gene: TRBV28; clone size: .; D gene: .; CDR3 DNA: TGTGCCAGCAGCCACCCGGGCAACGGCGGTACATACGAGCAGTACTTC; CDR3 protein: CASSHPGNGGTYEQYF
J gene: TRBJ2-7; V gene: TRBV27; clone size: few; D gene: TRBD1; CDR3 DNA: TGTGCCAGTCGGGGCCAATTCACAGGGGCCTACGAGCAGTACTTC; CDR3 protein: CASRGQFTGAYEQYF
J gene: TRBJ2-2; V gene: TRBV28; clone size: .; D gene: TRBD2; CDR3 DNA: TGTGCCAGCGAGGGGACTAGCGGGGGCGGGGAGCTGTTTTTT; CDR3 protein: CASEGTSGGGELFF
J gene: TRBJ2-3; V gene: TRBV5-1; clone size: few; D gene: .; CDR3 DNA: TGCGCCAGCAGCTTGGAAGTGGGCACAGATACGCAGTATTTT; CDR3 protein: CASSLEVGTDTQYF
J gene: TRBJ2-1; V gene: TRBV28; clone size: few; D gene: TRBD1; CDR3 DNA: TGTGCCAGCTGGACAGGGCATAACAATGAGCAGTTCTTC; CDR3 protein: CASWTGHNNEQFF
J gene: TRBJ2-2; V gene: TRBV27; clone size: .; D gene: TRBD1; CDR3 DNA: TGTGCCAGCACCCGGGGGACAGGGGGATCCGGGGAGCTGTTTTTT; CDR3 protein: CASTRGTGGSGELFF
J gene: TRBJ2-5; V gene: TRBV2; clone size: many; D gene: .; CDR3 DNA: TGTGCCACCCTGGGCCCGGGGAACCAAGAGACCCAGTACTTC; CDR3 protein: CATLGPGNQETQYF
J gene: TRBJ2-1; V gene: TRBV30; clone size: many; D gene: .; CDR3 DNA: TGTGCCTGGACGTCGGCGACTTCTCAGAACAATGAGCAGTTCTTC; CDR3 protein: CAWTSATSQNNEQFF
J gene: TRBJ1-1; V gene: TRBV30; clone size: many; D gene: .; CDR3 DNA: TGTGCCTGGAGTGTGACCGGGATCGCTGAAGCTTTCTTT; CDR3 protein: CAWSVTGIAEAFF
J gene: TRBJ2-2; V gene: TRBV5-1; clone size: few; D gene: .; CDR3 DNA: TGCGCCAGCAGACCTGTAGATGGGGAGCTGTTTTTT; CDR3 protein: CASRPVDGELFF
J gene: TRBJ1-6; V gene: TRBV5-5; clone size: .; D gene: .; CDR3 DNA: TGTGCCAGCAGTCATCTACTCCGGGACAACTATAATTCACCCCTCCACTTT; CDR3 protein: CASSHLLRDNYNSPLHF
J gene: TRBJ2-3; V gene: TRBV6-1; clone size: .; D gene: TRBD2; CDR3 DNA: TGTGCCAGCAGCCGTATTAGCGGGATCGGGCAGTATTTT; CDR3 protein: CASSRISGIGQYF
J gene: TRBJ2-1; V gene: TRBV9; clone size: few; D gene: TRBD2; CDR3 DNA: TGTGCCAGCAGCTCAGGCCAGCGGGAGACTAGTGAGCAGTTCTTC; CDR3 protein: CASSSGQRETSEQFF
J gene: TRBJ2-3; V gene: TRBV12-3/TRBV12-4; clone size: many; D gene: TRBD2; CDR3 DNA: TGTGCCAGCAACCTAATCAGCGGGAGCCCAGATACGCAGTATTTT; CDR3 protein: CASNLISGSPDTQYF
J gene: TRBJ1-1; V gene: TRBV4-2; clone size: .; D gene: .; CDR3 DNA: TGTGCCAGCAGCCAAGATTACCGAGCTTTCTTT; CDR3 protein: CASSQDYRAFF
J gene: TRBJ1-3; V gene: TRBV28; clone size: .; D gene: .; CDR3 DNA: TGTGCCAGCAGTTCCCGACAGTCCCCCTCTGGAAACACCATATATTTT; CDR3 protein: CASSSRQSPSGNTIYF
J gene: TRBJ2-3; V gene: TRBV14; clone size: .; D gene: TRBD2; CDR3 DNA: TGTGCCAGCAGCCAAAGTAGCGGGAGTGCAGATACGCAGTATTTT; CDR3 protein: CASSQSSGSADTQYF
J gene: TRBJ1-2; V gene: TRBV19; clone size: many; D gene: TRBD1; CDR3 DNA: TGTGCCAGTGGGGACAGGGGACTCAACTATGGCTACACCTTC; CDR3 protein: CASGDRGLNYGYTF
J gene: TRBJ2-3; V gene: TRBV11-2; clone size: many; D gene: .; CDR3 DNA: TGTGCCAGCAGCTTAGACTGGAGCACAGATACGCAGTATTTT; CDR3 protein: CASSLDWSTDTQYF
J gene: TRBJ2-3; V gene: TRBV28; clone size: few; D gene: .; CDR3 DNA: TGTGCCAGCAGTTTAGTCCTGGGGGTGGGTACAGATACGCAGTATTTT; CDR3 protein: CASSLVLGVGTDTQYF
J gene: TRBJ2-1; V gene: TRBV10-3; clone size: .; D gene: TRBD2; CDR3 DNA: TGTGCCATCAGTGAGAGACTAGCGGGAGGGCCCTCGAATGAGCAGTTCTTC; CDR3 protein: CAISERLAGGPSNEQFF
J gene: TRBJ1-1; V gene: TRBV5-1; clone size: many; D gene: .; CDR3 DNA: TGCGCCAGCAGCTTGGATTGGGGCGCCGGCACTGAAGCTTTCTTT; CDR3 protein: CASSLDWGAGTEAFF
J gene: TRBJ1-1; V gene: TRBV29-1; clone size: .; D gene: .; CDR3 DNA: TGCAGCGTTGTCCCGGGGGGAACTGAAGCTTTCTTT; CDR3 protein: CSVVPGGTEAFF
J gene: TRBJ2-1; V gene: TRBV24-1; clone size: .; D gene: TRBD2; CDR3 DNA: TGTGCCACCAGCTTCCCGGGACTAGCGACGGGTGAGCAGTTCTTC; CDR3 protein: CATSFPGLATGEQFF
J gene: TRBJ1-5; V gene: TRBV18; clone size: few; D gene: TRBD1; CDR3 DNA: TGTGCCAGCTCACTCCAACAGGGGACGGAGCAGCCCCAGCATTTT; CDR3 protein: CASSLQQGTEQPQHF
J gene: TRBJ2-2; V gene: TRBV7-2; clone size: .; D gene: .; CDR3 DNA: TGTGCCAGCAGCTTAGCGGGGGGGGCCACCGGGGAGCTGTTTTTT; CDR3 protein: CASSLAGGATGELFF
J gene: TRBJ2-7; V gene: TRBV15; clone size: few; D gene: TRBD1; CDR3 DNA: TGTGCCACCAGCAGAGTCCTGACAGGGGGCTTCTACGAGCAGTACTTC; CDR3 protein: CATSRVLTGGFYEQYF
J gene: TRBJ2-7; V gene: TRBV10-3; clone size: .; D gene: .; CDR3 DNA: TGTGCCATCAGTGAGTCGCGGGGGCGCGTTTACGAGCAGTACTTC; CDR3 protein: CAISESRGRVYEQYF
J gene: TRBJ1-6; V gene: TRBV6-1; clone size: .; D gene: .; CDR3 DNA: TGTGCCAGGCCGACGGGACGCGGGGATTCACCCCTCCACTTT; CDR3 protein: CARPTGRGDSPLHF
J gene: TRBJ1-4; V gene: TRBV5-1; clone size: .; D gene: TRBD1; CDR3 DNA: TGCGCCAGCAGCTTGGCCGGACAGGCAGCAACTAATGAAAAACTGTTTTTT; CDR3 protein: CASSLAGQAATNEKLFF
J gene: TRBJ1-2; V gene: TRBV10-2; clone size: many; D gene: .; CDR3 DNA: TGCGCCAGCAGTGATCCGGGGGCTCCCAGTGGCTACACCTTC; CDR3 protein: CASSDPGAPSGYTF
J gene: TRBJ2-7; V gene: TRBV3-1; clone size: few; D gene: TRBD2; CDR3 DNA: TGTGCCAGCAGCCAAGATATGGGCGGGAGCTCCTACGAGCAGTACTTC; CDR3 protein: CASSQDMGGSSYEQYF
J gene: TRBJ1-5; V gene: TRBV18; clone size: many; D gene: .; CDR3 DNA: TGTGCCAGCTCCGTAGAGGGTAAAAATCAGCCCCAGCATTTT; CDR3 protein: CASSVEGKNQPQHF
J gene: TRBJ1-3; V gene: TRBV12-3/TRBV12-4; clone size: few; D gene: .; CDR3 DNA: TGTGCCAGCAGTTTAGGACAGGCGGCTGGAAACACCATATATTTT; CDR3 protein: CASSLGQAAGNTIYF
J gene: TRBJ2-1; V gene: TRBV10-3; clone size: .; D gene: TRBD2; CDR3 DNA: TGTGCCGCATCAATAGGTCTAGCGGGGGACAATGAGCAGTTCTTC; CDR3 protein: CAASIGLAGDNEQFF
J gene: TRBJ1-1; V gene: TRBV10-2; clone size: .; D gene: TRBD1; CDR3 DNA: TGCGCCAGCAACATCAAACAGGGGAGCACTGAAGCTTTCTTT; CDR3 protein: CASNIKQGSTEAFF
J gene: TRBJ2-1; V gene: TRBV7-2; clone size: .; D gene: .; CDR3 DNA: TGTGCCAGCAGCGCCGACTACGAGCAGTTCTTC; CDR3 protein: CASSADYEQFF
J gene: TRBJ1-5; V gene: TRBV28; clone size: few; D gene: .; CDR3 DNA: TGTGCCAGCAGTTTTCTCCGGCAGGGCCCGAATCAGCCCCAGCATTTT; CDR3 protein: CASSFLRQGPNQPQHF